This T cell receptor (beta chain) stems from a study of shared T cell receptors in the human thymus. The method was immunoSEQ multiplex PCR; TCRdb's version includes in-frame clones alone and lacks a portion of them. Of roughly 550,000 clones detected, about 80% appear once; the ten largest clones hold about 0.013%. Germline V gives CDR1 SGHDN, CDR2 FVKESK. The ends lost 2 bases at V and 2 bases at J; junction bases unmatched: 5. The CDR3 has 16 residues. In this sample, this clone turned up a few times. The same data also went into a second study, on human thymus T cells. That work contributes: Donation came from healthy Finnish infants having corrective surgery for congenital heart defects. From resections taken during corrective heart surgery, the thymus tissue was obtained. Apparent bias marked the V and J gene usage of thymic and blood repertoires. Unrelated individuals reportedly shared highly overlapping thymic TCR repertoires.

Sequenced sample: thymocytes. The chain employs TRBV14 and TRBJ2-7; 11 bases align to TRBD2. The TCR sequence derives from a boy younger than two with a congenital heart defect. CDR3 region: CASSQTGTSGAYEQYF. In DNA, the CDR3 is TGTGCCAGCAGCCAAACCGGGACTAGCGGAGCCTACGAGCAGTACTTC.